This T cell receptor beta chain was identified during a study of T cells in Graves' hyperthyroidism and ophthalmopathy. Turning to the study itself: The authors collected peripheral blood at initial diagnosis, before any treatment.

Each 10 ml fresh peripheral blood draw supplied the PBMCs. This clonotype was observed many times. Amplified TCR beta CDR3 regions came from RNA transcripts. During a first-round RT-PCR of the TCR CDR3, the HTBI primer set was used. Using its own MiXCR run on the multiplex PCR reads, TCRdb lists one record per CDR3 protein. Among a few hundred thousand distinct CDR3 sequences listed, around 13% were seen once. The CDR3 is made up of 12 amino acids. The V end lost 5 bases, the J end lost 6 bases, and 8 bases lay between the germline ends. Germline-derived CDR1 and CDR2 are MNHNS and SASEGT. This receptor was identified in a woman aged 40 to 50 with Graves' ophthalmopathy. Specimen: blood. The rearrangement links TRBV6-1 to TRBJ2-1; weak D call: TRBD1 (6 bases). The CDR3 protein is CASSSDSNEQFF. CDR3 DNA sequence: TGTGCCAGCAGTTCGGACAGCAATGAGCAGTTCTTC.